The clone carrying this TCR beta chain was seen only a few times. Sample time point: cycle 4 day 1 (C4D1), after 6 weeks of nivolumab. Following autologous stem cell transplantation, relapse occurred in every patient, and exposure to brentuximab vedotin varied. V lost 3 bases, J lost 4 bases, and 13 bases lay in between. This CDR3 has 16 residues. Germline V gives CDR1 MRHNA, CDR2 SNTAGT. The sample belongs to a study of PD-1 blockade in classical Hodgkin lymphoma. Study information: Intravenous delivery of nivolumab at 3 mg/kg to patients occurred every 2 weeks.

Generated by immunoSEQ multiplex PCR, the TCRdb table keeps only in-frame clones and is missing some. The table includes about 23,000 clones, around 89% detected once. Sequenced material: peripheral blood mononuclear cells (PBMCs), taken before the fourth cycle of nivolumab. The receptor comes from a human donor with classical Hodgkin lymphoma. The rearrangement links TRBV6-4 to TRBJ2-6; possibly TRBD1 for D (6 bases). The CDR3 region has the DNA TGTGCCAGCAGTGAACACAGGGAAGCGGGGGCCAACGTCCTGACTTTC. It specifies CASSEHREAGANVLTF.